This T cell receptor beta chain was profiled in a study of cytomegalovirus exposure and HLA in healthy donors. As for this clone: Its antigen is currently unknown.

Trimming pared 4 bases from V and 4 bases from J, leaving 16 bases between. CDR3 length: 15 amino acids. Germline loops: CDR1 SEHNR, CDR2 FQNEAQ (reference sequence). With 60 Vbeta and 13 Jbeta primers, the PCR was carried out. Profiled with immunoSEQ multiplex PCR; TCRdb holds only in-frame clones, not every one. Of roughly 180,000 clones listed, about four fifths were seen once; the top ten hold about 2.9%. Regarding the study as a whole: Among TCR beta chains, those listed as cytomegalovirus-associated numbered about 150.

The sequence was obtained from a male donor in good health and CMV-seronegative. V gene TRBV7-9 combines with J gene TRBJ1-2; D may be TRBD1 (5 bases). Sample: PBMCs. CDR3 in DNA: TGTGCCAGCAGCTCGCCCTCAGGGTGGGGCTATGGCTACACCTTC. Translated: CASSSPSGWGYGYTF.